This passage covers 31 T cell receptor beta chains from one sample sequenced in a study of shared clonotypes between healthy human individuals. The protocol was immunoSEQ multiplex PCR, while the TCRdb copy is restricted to in-frame clones and leaves out a portion. The sample gives 550,000 to 700,000 clones, more than 70% of which show up once; around 1.8% is in the top ten. What was sequenced was memory CD4+ T cells sorted from blood. Described subset: CD45RA-negative fraction. Source of these receptors: a woman under 40 in good health.

This chain links TRBV6-5 with TRBJ2-6, with D uncertain. The germline CDR1 and CDR2 sequences are MNHEY and SVGAGI. The CDR3 has 15 residues. Trimming removed 5 bases at V and 4 bases at J, with 12 bases between. The CDR3 DNA reads as TGTGCCAGCAGTATGGAACGGCCAGGGGCCAACGTCCTGACTTTC. Protein: CASSMERPGANVLTF.

J is TRBJ1-1 and V is TRBV10-3, with 8 bases identical to TRBD1. The CDR3 is made up of 13 amino acids. CDR1 and CDR2 (germline): ENHRY, SYGVKD. The junction had 6 bases not matched to a gene; V was cut back by 2 bases and J by 10 bases. For the CDR3, the DNA is TGTGCCATCAGTGAGCAACAGGGGGGTAGAGCTTTCTTT. This encodes CAISEQQGGRAFF.

The chain recombines TRBV19 with TRBJ2-2; D is possibly TRBD1 (6 bases). The length of the CDR3 is 16 residues. Germline CDR1 is LNHDA and CDR2 is SQIVND (reference sequence). The V end lost 8 bases, the J end lost 0 bases, and 16 bases lay between the germline ends. In DNA form, the CDR3 reads TGTGCCAGTCTCCCTCTGGACAGTACGAACACCGGGGAGCTGTTTTTT. This sequence encodes CASLPLDSTNTGELFF.

This sequence joins TRBV5-1 and TRBJ1-1; 7 bases map to TRBD1. V gave up 0 bases and J gave up 6 bases; unmatched junction bases: 8. There are 15 residues in the CDR3. CDR1 SGHRS and CDR2 YFSETQ come from the germline V gene. CDR3 in amino acids: CASSLASGGFPEAFF. In DNA form, the CDR3 reads TGCGCCAGCAGCTTGGCCTCAGGGGGGTTCCCTGAAGCTTTCTTT.

The V and J genes are TRBV28 and TRBJ2-6; weak D call: TRBD1 (6 bases). Germline assignment: CDR1 MDHEN and CDR2 SYDVKM. CDR3 length equals 18 residues. Deletions cut 6 bases from V and 4 bases from J, with 22 bases between. For the CDR3, the DNA is TGTGCCAGCAGATCGATCGACAGGCAGGGGAGAGGGGCCAACGTCCTGACTTTC. It yields the protein CASRSIDRQGRGANVLTF.

CDR3 bases: TGTGCCAGCAGTGAAGCGTCAGGGGGCACCTACGAGCAGTACTTC. Its protein product is CASSEASGGTYEQYF. The chain is built from TRBV6-1 and TRBJ2-7; 8 bases are a match to TRBD1. CDR3 size: 15 residues. The ends lost 0 bases at V and 2 bases at J; junction bases unmatched: 3. The germline V gene encodes CDR1 MNHNS and CDR2 SASEGT.

The V and J genes are TRBV19 and TRBJ2-2; D is undetermined. CDR3 length equals 17 residues. Trimming stripped 3 bases from V and 0 bases from J, with 14 bases between. CDR1 is LNHDA and CDR2 is SQIVND in the germline V gene (reference sequence). CDR3 loop: CASSIPAGIANTGELFF. CDR3 DNA sequence: TGTGCCAGTAGTATTCCCGCCGGCATAGCGAACACCGGGGAGCTGTTTTTT.

This chain joins TRBV6-5 and TRBJ2-1; no clear D. Germline V gives CDR1 MNHEY, CDR2 SVGAGI. The CDR3 runs 14 residues. The V and J ends lost 6 bases and 4 bases respectively, with 13 bases between them. CDR3 in amino acids: CASRPSVGYNEQFF. In nucleotides, the CDR3 is TGTGCCAGCAGGCCATCTGTGGGGTACAATGAGCAGTTCTTC.

The rearrangement links TRBV10-3 to TRBJ2-3; no firm D call. CDR3 length equals 14 residues. CDR1 is ENHRY, CDR2 SYGVKD, per germline. V shed 3 bases and J shed 7 bases, with 14 bases lying between them. CDR3 amino acids: CAISDDVLWNTQYF. CDR3 bases: TGTGCCATCAGTGACGACGTACTTTGGAATACGCAGTATTTT.

This chain connects TRBV14 to TRBJ2-3; unclear D gene. Trimming pared 4 bases from V and 7 bases from J, leaving 9 bases between. CDR3 length: 12 amino acids. The germline V gene encodes CDR1 SGHDN and CDR2 FVKESK. CDR3 loop: CASSPVTNTQYF. CDR3 DNA: TGTGCCAGCAGCCCCGTTACGAATACGCAGTATTTT.

This clone was seen more than once but under ten times. This rearrangement joins TRBV9 to TRBJ2-5; no definite D call. The CDR3 covers 13 residues. Trimming took off 1 base at V and 5 bases at J, with 9 bases between the two ends. The germline CDR1 and CDR2 sequences are SGDLS and YYNGEE. In nucleotides, the CDR3 is TGTGCCAGCAGCGTAACTGGGTTCGAGACCCAGTACTTC. Protein sequence: CASSVTGFETQYF.

The chain couples TRBV6-6 to TRBJ1-2; TRBD1 matches 7 bases. Germline CDR1 MNHNY, CDR2 SVGAGI (reference sequence). The CDR3 totals 15 residues. The V segment lost 3 bases and the J segment 2 bases; nucleotides outside the gene matches: 6. The CDR3 DNA follows: TGTGCCAGCAGTTATCGGGACAGCCTCAACTATGGCTACACCTTC. The encoded protein is CASSYRDSLNYGYTF.

The chain recombines TRBV27 with TRBJ2-7; D remains ambiguous. The germline V gene encodes CDR1 MNHEY and CDR2 SMNVEV (reference sequence). This CDR3 spans 14 amino acids. The V and J ends lost 5 bases and 0 bases respectively, with 11 bases between them. DNA for the CDR3: TGTGCCAGCAGTAGGGTCTTCTCCTCCTACGAGCAGTACTTC. The encoded protein is CASSRVFSSYEQYF.

The table lists this clone with a few counts. The chain links TRBV30 to TRBJ1-1, with D possibly matching TRBD1 (6 bases). CDR3 length: 12 amino acids. The V end was cut by 7 bases, the J end by 5 bases, with 14 bases between. In germline, CDR1 is GTSNPN, CDR2 SVGIG (reference sequence). The CDR3 region has the DNA TGTGCCTACACAGGGACGTGGACTGAAGCTTTCTTT. Protein sequence: CAYTGTWTEAFF.

This sequence joins TRBV15 and TRBJ2-7; 9 nucleotides agree with TRBD1. This CDR3 contains 18 residues. With V trimmed by 0 bases and J by 1 base, 10 bases remained unmatched. Germline lookup yields CDR1 LNHNV and CDR2 YYDKDF (reference sequence). The CDR3 DNA reads as TGTGCCACCAGCAGAGATCCGGGACAGGGTTTGGGTTCCTACGAGCAGTACTTC. Translation: CATSRDPGQGLGSYEQYF.

This rearrangement joins TRBV25-1 to TRBJ2-6, with 7 bases aligning to TRBD2. The V and J ends lost 5 bases and 0 bases, in that order; junction bases with no gene match: 7. The CDR3 covers 17 residues. The germline V gene has CDR1 MGHDK and CDR2 SYGVNS. CDR3 protein: CASSTGRGGSGANVLTF. The CDR3 region has the DNA TGTGCCAGCAGTACTGGTCGCGGGGGCTCTGGGGCCAACGTCCTGACTTTC.

The chain joins TRBV7-6 to TRBJ1-4; D remains unclear. The CDR3 spans 14 residues. Germline lookup yields CDR1 SGHVS and CDR2 FNYEAQ. Trimming removed 0 bases from V and 8 bases from J, with 10 bases in between. CDR3 coding DNA: TGTGCCAGCAGCTTAGCGGCAGGCCCCGAAAAACTGTTTTTT. Residues: CASSLAAGPEKLFF.

The J gene is TRBJ1-1, the V gene TRBV14, with unresolved D. Between the trimmed V and J ends, which lost 0 bases and 1 base, there was a span of 6 bases. CDR1 is SGHDN and CDR2 is FVKESK in the germline V gene. The CDR3 spans 14 residues. The CDR3 DNA reads as TGTGCCAGCAGCCAAGATTCCGGGAACACTGAAGCTTTCTTT. Residues: CASSQDSGNTEAFF.

This clone was counted only a few times. The rearrangement links TRBV5-8 to TRBJ2-2; D gene unclear. The germline CDR1 and CDR2 sequences are SGHTS and YDEGEE. Trimming cost V 0 bases and J 5 bases, with 14 bases left between them. The CDR3 has 16 residues. CDR3 sequence (DNA): TGTGCCAGCAGCTTGGAATGGACGTACCATACCGGGGAGCTGTTTTTT. Translating it yields CASSLEWTYHTGELFF.

This clone was observed many times. The DNA is left out, because the CDR3 cannot be placed on it with certainty; the CDR3 is given as TCRdb lists it. The V and J genes are TRBV21-1 and TRBJ2-6; the table's D call, TRBD1, has no DNA check behind it. TRBV21-1 is a pseudogene segment. Counting both end residues, the CDR3 totals 16 amino acids. This CDR3 reads CASSKVWGLGANVLTF.

V and J are TRBV6-1 and TRBJ2-1, with 10 bases matching TRBD2. The CDR3 spans 20 residues. The ends lost 0 bases at V and 2 bases at J; junction bases unmatched: 13. Germline V gene data show CDR1 as MNHNS and CDR2 as SASEGT. This chain's CDR3 is CASSEAYSGRASFTYNEQFF. The CDR3 DNA reads TGTGCCAGCAGTGAAGCGTACAGCGGGAGGGCCTCTTTTACCTACAATGAGCAGTTCTTC.

The V and J genes are TRBV7-6 and TRBJ2-5; 9 positions agree with TRBD2. The CDR3 spans 15 residues. Trimming cost V 0 bases and J 5 bases; bases outside gene matches: 4. CDR1 and CDR2 (germline): SGHVS, FNYEAQ. DNA for the CDR3: TGTGCCAGCAGCTTAGCGGTAGCGGGAGTGGAGACCCAGTACTTC. This gives the protein CASSLAVAGVETQYF. Supplemented by reference TRBV7-6 and TRBJ2-5, the full variable domain reads GAGVSQSPRYKVTKRGQDVALRCDPISGHVSLYWYRQALGQGPEFLTYFNYEAQQDKSGLPNDRFSAERPEGSISTLTIQRTEQRDSAMYRCASSLAVAGVETQYFGPGTRLLVL.

The J gene is TRBJ1-4, the V gene TRBV5-1; 7 nucleotides align to TRBD1. This CDR3 region has 18 residues. CDR1 SGHRS and CDR2 YFSETQ come from the germline V gene. V shed 3 bases, J shed 4 bases, and the junction held 15 bases outside the gene matches. The CDR3 loop is CASSSGGATEEYNEKLFF. The CDR3 DNA reads TGCGCCAGCAGCTCAGGGGGGGCCACAGAGGAATATAATGAAAAACTGTTTTTT.

This clone was detected once. J is TRBJ1-5 and V is TRBV7-2, with a tentative D call TRBD1 (5 bases). Trimming pared 2 bases from V and 1 base from J, leaving 12 bases between. Germline CDR1 is SGHTA and CDR2 is FQGNSA. The CDR3 runs 16 residues. CDR3 sequence (DNA): TGTGCCAGCAGCTTATTCGGAGGGGAAAGCAATCAGCCCCAGCATTTT. Amino acids: CASSLFGGESNQPQHF.

The chain links TRBV6-5 to TRBJ1-3; 10 bases agree with TRBD1. The germline gives CDR1 MNHEY, CDR2 SVGAGI. The CDR3 sequence is 15 residues long. V gave up 6 bases and J gave up 4 bases; unmatched junction bases: 6. CDR3 loop: CASRRQGASGNTIYF. CDR3 DNA sequence: TGTGCCAGCAGGAGACAGGGGGCCTCCGGAAACACCATATATTTT.

V usage is TRBV7-7 and J usage is TRBJ2-5; 12 bases are shared with TRBD2. The CDR3 covers 18 residues. V lost 5 bases, J lost 4 bases, and 14 bases stayed unmatched. The V gene's germline CDR1 is SSHAT and CDR2 FNYEAQ (reference sequence). CDR3 residues: CASSPTSGRRIKAETQYF. The DNA of the CDR3 is TGTGCCAGCAGCCCGACTAGCGGGAGAAGGATAAAGGCAGAGACCCAGTACTTC.

This sequence joins TRBV5-4 and TRBJ1-5, with D maybe TRBD1 (6 bases). The CDR3 consists of 14 residues. Germline assignment: CDR1 SGHNT and CDR2 YYREEE (reference sequence). The V gene lost 4 bases and the J gene lost 7 bases, with 15 bases spanning the gap. DNA for the CDR3: TGTGCCAGCAGCGAAGCAGGGGCCCGACAGCCCCAGCATTTT. Its protein is CASSEAGARQPQHF.

The chain recombines TRBV4-1 with TRBJ1-1; weak D call: TRBD1 (6 bases). CDR1 MGHRA and CDR2 YSYEKL come from the germline V gene. V lost 6 bases and J lost 5, with 22 bases in between. The CDR3 consists of 16 residues. CDR3 DNA: TGCGCCAGCAGTCAACCGGGCCCAGGGGAACGAACTGAAGCTTTCTTT. Protein: CASSQPGPGERTEAFF.

The V gene is TRBV5-1, the J gene TRBJ1-2; D gene uncertain. The CDR3 runs to 12 residues. V was shortened by 4 bases and J by 4 bases, with 8 bases between the two germline ends. The germline CDR1 and CDR2 sequences are SGHRS and YFSETQ. CDR3 sequence (DNA): TGCGCCAGCAGCAGTGACATCTATGGCTACACCTTC. This gives the protein CASSSDIYGYTF.

The chain joins TRBV6-1 to TRBJ2-3; TRBD1 agrees at 12 bases. The CDR3 sequence is 16 residues long. Unmatched junction bases numbered 5, after V lost 3 bases and J lost 4 bases. Looked up from germline, CDR1 is MNHNS and CDR2 is SASEGT. CDR3 nucleotides: TGTGCCAGCAGTGAGCAGGGACAGGGGGCCGCAGATACGCAGTATTTT. Protein sequence: CASSEQGQGAADTQYF.

V and J are TRBV10-3 and TRBJ2-1; either TRBD1 or TRBD2 may supply D (5 bases each). The CDR3 is 15 amino acids. Between the trimmed V and J ends, which lost 3 bases and 6 bases, there was a span of 15 bases. The germline V gene encodes CDR1 ENHRY and CDR2 SYGVKD. The DNA for the CDR3 is TGTGCCATCAGTGAAGGGGAGCTCCTACCCAATGAGCAGTTCTTC. This translates into CAISEGELLPNEQFF.